This TCR beta chain was retrieved from a study of T cell repertoires in cytomegalovirus infection. Study-wide background: Carrying CMV and the relevant HLA type showed in public TCR beta signatures. General study points: It was HLA-C-restricted CMV-specific TCR beta clonotypes that dominated the response ex vivo.

This clonotype was recorded at least ten times. The antigen is unknown. TCRdb fed the reads into MiXCR, producing one record per CDR3 protein. This table has under 300,000 distinct CDR3 sequences, over 15% appearing once. Between the trimmed V and J ends, which lost 2 bases and 9 bases, there was a span of 40 bases. Germline V CDR1 and CDR2: SGHVS, FNYEAQ. CDR3 length: 22 residues. Sequenced material: CD8+ T cells from PBMCs. The rearrangement uses TRBV7-6 and TRBJ2-5; D may be TRBD1 or TRBD2 (5 bases each). This sequence originates from a human donor in good health (CMV status not recorded). Some clones in this sample may be carry-over from other donors' samples. CDR3 loop: CASSLFSPRGTPREFVSRAQYF. The DNA for the CDR3 is TGTGCCAGCAGCTTATTTTCCCCCCGGGGTACCCCCAGGGAATTTGTCTCGCGGGCCCAGTACTTC.